This TCR beta chain was obtained from a study of cytomegalovirus exposure and HLA in healthy donors. Assay: immunoSEQ multiplex PCR; the TCRdb copy retains only in-frame clones and omits some. Here the sample spans fewer than 200,000 clones, about 86% being singletons. About this clone itself: Its matching antigen is unknown.

General study findings and limits: A classifier reportedly called cytomegalovirus status with high sensitivity and specificity.

V dropped 6 bases and J dropped 4; count of bases not matched to a gene: 6. Per the germline V gene, CDR1 is MNHEY and CDR2 is SVGAGI. The CDR3 extends over 15 amino acids. This sequence was found in a woman aged 18-29 years in good health and CMV-seropositive. Sequenced sample: PBMCs. The chain is built from TRBV6-5 and TRBJ2-2; 9 nucleotides align to TRBD1. CDR3 nucleotide sequence: TGTGCCAGCAGCCCCGGGACAGGGACCACCGGGGAGCTGTTTTTT. Protein product: CASSPGTGTTGELFF.